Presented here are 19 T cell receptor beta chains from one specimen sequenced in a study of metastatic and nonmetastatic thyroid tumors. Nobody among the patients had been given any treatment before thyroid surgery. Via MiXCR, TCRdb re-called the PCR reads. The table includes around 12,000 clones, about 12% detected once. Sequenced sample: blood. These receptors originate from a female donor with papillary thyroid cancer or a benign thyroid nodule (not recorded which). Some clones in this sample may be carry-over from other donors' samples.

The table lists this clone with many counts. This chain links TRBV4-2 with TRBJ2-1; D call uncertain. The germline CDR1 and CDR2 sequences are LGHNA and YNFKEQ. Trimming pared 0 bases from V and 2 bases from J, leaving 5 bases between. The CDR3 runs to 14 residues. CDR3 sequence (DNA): TGTGCCAGCAGCCAAGATGCCCCCTACAATGAGCAGTTCTTC. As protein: CASSQDAPYNEQFF.

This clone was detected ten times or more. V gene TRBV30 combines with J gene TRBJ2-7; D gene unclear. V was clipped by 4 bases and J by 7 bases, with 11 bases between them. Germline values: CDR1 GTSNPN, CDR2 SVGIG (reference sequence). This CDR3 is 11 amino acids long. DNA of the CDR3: TGTGCCTGGACCGAAGGCCCAGAGCAGTACTTC. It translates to CAWTEGPEQYF.

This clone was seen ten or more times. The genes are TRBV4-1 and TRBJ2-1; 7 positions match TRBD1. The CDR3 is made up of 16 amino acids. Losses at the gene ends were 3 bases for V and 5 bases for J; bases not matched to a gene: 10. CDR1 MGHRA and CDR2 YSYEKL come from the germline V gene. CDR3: CASSHGQTGRHNEQFF. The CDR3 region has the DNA TGCGCCAGCAGCCATGGCCAGACAGGGCGACACAATGAGCAGTTCTTC.

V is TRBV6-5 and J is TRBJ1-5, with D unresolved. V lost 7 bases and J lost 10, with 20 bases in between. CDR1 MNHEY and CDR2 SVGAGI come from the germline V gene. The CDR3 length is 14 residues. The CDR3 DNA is TGTGCCAGCACTTATACTAAGGGCGCGAATCCCCAGCATTTT. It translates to CASTYTKGANPQHF.

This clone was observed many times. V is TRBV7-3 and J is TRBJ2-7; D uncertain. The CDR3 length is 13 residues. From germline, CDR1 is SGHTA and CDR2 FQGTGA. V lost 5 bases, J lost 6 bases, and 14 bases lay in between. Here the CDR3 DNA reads TGTGCCAGCAGCCCATCCCGGAATAGCGAGCAGTACTTC. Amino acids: CASSPSRNSEQYF.

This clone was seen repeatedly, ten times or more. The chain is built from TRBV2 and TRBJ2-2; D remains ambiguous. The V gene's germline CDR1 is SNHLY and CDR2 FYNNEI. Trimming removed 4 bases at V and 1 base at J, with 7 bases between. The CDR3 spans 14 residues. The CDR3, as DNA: TGTGCCAGCAGTGCGGTCGAGAACACCGGGGAGCTGTTTTTT. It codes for CASSAVENTGELFF.

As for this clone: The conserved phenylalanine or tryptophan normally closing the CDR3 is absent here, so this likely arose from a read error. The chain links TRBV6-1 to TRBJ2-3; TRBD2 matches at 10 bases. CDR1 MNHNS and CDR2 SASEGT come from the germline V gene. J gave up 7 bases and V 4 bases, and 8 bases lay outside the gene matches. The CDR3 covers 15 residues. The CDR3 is CASSAASGGSYTQYY. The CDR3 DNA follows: TGTGCCAGCAGTGCGGCTAGCGGGGGATCATATACGCAGTATTAT.

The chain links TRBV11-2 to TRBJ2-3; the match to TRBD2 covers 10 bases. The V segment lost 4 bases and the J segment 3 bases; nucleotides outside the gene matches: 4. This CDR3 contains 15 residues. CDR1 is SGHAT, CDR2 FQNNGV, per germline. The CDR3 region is CASSSGLAVTDTQYF. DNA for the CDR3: TGTGCCAGCAGCTCTGGACTAGCGGTGACAGATACGCAGTATTTT.

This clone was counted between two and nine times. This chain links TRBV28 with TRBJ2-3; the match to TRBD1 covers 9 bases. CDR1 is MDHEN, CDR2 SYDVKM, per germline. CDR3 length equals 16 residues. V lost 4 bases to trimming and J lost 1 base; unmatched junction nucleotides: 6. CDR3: CASSSTGTGRTDTQYF. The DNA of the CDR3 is TGTGCCAGCAGTTCTACCGGGACAGGGCGCACAGATACGCAGTATTTT.

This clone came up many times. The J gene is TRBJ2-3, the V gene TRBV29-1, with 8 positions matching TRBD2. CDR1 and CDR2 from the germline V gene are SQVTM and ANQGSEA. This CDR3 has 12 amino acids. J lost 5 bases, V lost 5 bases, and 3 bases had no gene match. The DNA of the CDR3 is TGCAGCGTTAGAGCGGGGGTAGATACGCAGTATTTT. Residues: CSVRAGVDTQYF.

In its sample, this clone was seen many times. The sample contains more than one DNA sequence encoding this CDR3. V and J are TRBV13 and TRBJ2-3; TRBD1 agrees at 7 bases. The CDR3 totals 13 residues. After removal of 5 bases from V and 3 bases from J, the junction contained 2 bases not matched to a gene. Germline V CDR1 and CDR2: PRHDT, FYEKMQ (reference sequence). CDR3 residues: CASSPTGTDTQYF. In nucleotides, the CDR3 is TGTGCCAGCAGCCCGACAGGGACAGATACGCAGTATTTT. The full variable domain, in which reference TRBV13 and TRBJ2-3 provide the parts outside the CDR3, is AAGVIQSPRHLIKEKRETATLKCYPIPRHDTVYWYQQGPGQDPQFLISFYEKMQSDKGSIPDRFSAQQFSDYHSELNMSSLELGDSALYFCASSPTGTDTQYFGPGTRLTVL.

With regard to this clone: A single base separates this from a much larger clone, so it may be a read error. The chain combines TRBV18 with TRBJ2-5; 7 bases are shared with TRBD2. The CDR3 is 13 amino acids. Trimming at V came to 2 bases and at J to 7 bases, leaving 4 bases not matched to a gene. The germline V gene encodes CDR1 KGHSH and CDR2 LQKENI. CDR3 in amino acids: CASSPGGEGTQYF. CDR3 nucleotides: TGTGCCAGCTCACCAGGGGGGGAAGGGACCCAGTACTTC.

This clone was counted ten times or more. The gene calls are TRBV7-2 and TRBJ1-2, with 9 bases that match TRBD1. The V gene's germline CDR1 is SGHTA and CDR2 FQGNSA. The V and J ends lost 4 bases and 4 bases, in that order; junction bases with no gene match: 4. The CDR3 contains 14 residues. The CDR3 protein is CASSYRGLSYGYTF. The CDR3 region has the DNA TGTGCCAGCAGCTACAGGGGGCTCAGCTATGGCTACACCTTC.

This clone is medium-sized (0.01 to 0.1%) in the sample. In nucleotides, the CDR3 is TGTGCCAGCAGAACCAGGGATGGCGGATCCTACGAGCAGTACTTC. It yields the protein CASRTRDGGSYEQYF. The V and J genes are TRBV6-1 and TRBJ2-7; TRBD1 might be the D (5 bases). The CDR3 is 15 residues long. Trimming took 6 bases from V and 1 from J, leaving 16 bases between them. Germline V gene data show CDR1 as MNHNS and CDR2 as SASEGT.

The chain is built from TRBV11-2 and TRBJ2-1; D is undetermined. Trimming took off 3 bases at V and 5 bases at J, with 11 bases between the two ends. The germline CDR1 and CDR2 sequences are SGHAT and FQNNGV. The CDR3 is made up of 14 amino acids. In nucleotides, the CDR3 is TGTGCCAGCAGCTTTACCACTGCAAACAATGAGCAGTTCTTC. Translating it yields CASSFTTANNEQFF. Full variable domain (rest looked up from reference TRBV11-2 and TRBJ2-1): EAGVAQSPRYKIIEKRQSVAFWCNPISGHATLYWYQQILGQGPKLLIQFQNNGVVDDSQLPKDRFSAERLKGVDSTLKIQPAKLEDSAVYLCASSFTTANNEQFFGPGTRLTVL.

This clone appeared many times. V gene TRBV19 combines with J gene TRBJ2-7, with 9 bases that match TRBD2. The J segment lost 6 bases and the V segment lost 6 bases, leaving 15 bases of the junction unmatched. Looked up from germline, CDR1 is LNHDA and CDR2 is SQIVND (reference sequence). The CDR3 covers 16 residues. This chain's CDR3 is CASRLAGSGVVGEQYF. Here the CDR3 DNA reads TGTGCCAGTAGGCTAGCGGGATCAGGGGTAGTCGGCGAGCAGTACTTC.

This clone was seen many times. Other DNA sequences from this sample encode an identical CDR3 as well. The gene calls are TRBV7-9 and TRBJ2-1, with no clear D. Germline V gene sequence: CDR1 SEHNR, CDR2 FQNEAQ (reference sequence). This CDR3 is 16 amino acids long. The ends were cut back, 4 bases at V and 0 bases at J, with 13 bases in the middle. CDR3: CASSSQRQDSYNEQFF. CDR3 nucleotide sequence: TGTGCCAGCAGCTCCCAAAGGCAAGACTCCTACAATGAGCAGTTCTTC.

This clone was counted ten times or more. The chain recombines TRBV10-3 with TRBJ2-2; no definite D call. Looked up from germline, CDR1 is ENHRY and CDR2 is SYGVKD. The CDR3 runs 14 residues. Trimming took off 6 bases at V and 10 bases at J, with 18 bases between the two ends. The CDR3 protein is CAISATSSIVELFF. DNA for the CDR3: TGTGCCATCAGCGCAACTTCCTCGATAGTGGAGCTGTTTTTT.

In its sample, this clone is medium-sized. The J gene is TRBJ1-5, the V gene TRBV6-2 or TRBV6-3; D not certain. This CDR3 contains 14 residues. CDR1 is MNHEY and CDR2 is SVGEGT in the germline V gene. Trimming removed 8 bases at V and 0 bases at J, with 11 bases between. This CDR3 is CASVEAPSNQPQHF. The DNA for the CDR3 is TGTGCCAGCGTCGAAGCCCCTAGCAATCAGCCCCAGCATTTT.